This T cell receptor beta chain was sequenced during a study of cytomegalovirus exposure and HLA in healthy donors (dated by TCRdb to 2017 to 2019). Study-wide context: An earlier analysis of approximately 600 of the donors reported 276 Gb of sequence data and around 120 million unique TCR beta sequences from 150 million to 200 million T cells. About 300 gigabases of sequencing data and 80 million or so unique TCR sequences were included in an early release covering about 600 HLA-typed donors. Among the roughly 390 genotyped donors, around 81% belonged to the genetic ancestry cluster associated with self-reported Caucasian donors. The study aimed to test whether signatures of past pathogen exposure could be identified by cataloging public T cell receptors. The study profiled the T cell repertoires of about 720 subjects by immunosequencing and related them to cytomegalovirus serostatus. In addition to the first cohort of about 650 subjects, a separate validation cohort of approximately 130 different subjects was used. To predict cytomegalovirus infection status, the study combined high-throughput TCR immunosequencing, statistical association of individual TCRs with disease status, and machine learning. A later analysis re-analyzed previously published TCR beta repertoires from approximately 670 donors and added high-resolution HLA genotyping to study TCR occurrence patterns. In the later analysis, no new phenotypic data were used to find candidate immune exposures; instead, reliance was placed on TCR beta sequences and their occurrence across donors. An earlier analysis of 587 of the donors used high-throughput TCR beta sequencing to judge whether each TCR beta V gene segment behaved as functional or pseudogenic. Donor age, sex, ethnicity and CMV serostatus were collected together with the repertoire data. In a later genetic analysis, genome-wide SNP genotypes for about 55% of the roughly 700 donors were used, and that subset was treated as a discovery cohort. Every discovery cohort repertoire had been produced on one sequencing platform. Class I and class II HLA loci were covered by the typing at four-digit resolution. Typing coverage varied by locus: roughly 620-630 donors for A, B, C, DRB1 and DQB1; 500 to 550 for DQA1; 600 to 610 for DPA1; fewer than 480 for DPB1. Several DR-DQ haplotypes were treated as single units for association and clustering because of strong linkage in the cohort. Among over 350 genotyped donors of the cohort, an average of about 240,000 unique TCR beta nucleotide sequences were sequenced per donor, about a sixth of them non-productive. Overall results and qualifications from the work: The authors suggested that the approach could potentially be extended to other disease states and immunological phenotypes. A later genetic analysis reported fewer N-insertions in productive TCRs among donors in an Asian-associated ancestry cluster than the roughly 700-donor mean. According to a later analysis, most CMV-associated TCR beta chains appeared to be HLA-restricted, and the HLA associations seemed to be driven largely by CMV exposure. This cohort had only TCR beta chains sequenced, and the lack of alpha or paired-chain data limited which features could be detected. A later genetic analysis associated a missense DCLRE1C variant with V-gene and J-gene trimming of TCR beta chains, and an independent cohort replicated the association. At a false discovery rate of 0.05, a later analysis linked 16,951 TCR beta sequences to specific HLA alleles. Most TCR sequences were seen in very few donors, while some public TCRs were found in many individuals. A cluster of highly shared sequence variants was judged likely to be a technical artifact of the sequencing pipeline. In the study, some 160 TCR beta chains were listed as associated with cytomegalovirus. A few of the identified cytomegalovirus-associated TCR beta chains were confirmed in vitro to be specific for cytomegalovirus antigens. Correlated functional status among segregating V segments might reflect linkage disequilibrium, but an unknown experimental factor could not be ruled out. Because HLA typing was unavailable for some donors at each locus, only the typed subset was used in association tests. In a later analysis, the rate of TCR association differed among HLA loci, with DRB1 alleles having the most associated TCRs and HLA-C alleles having the fewest. The only immune exposure information available for the cohort was CMV serostatus. When HLA alleles, especially DR and DQ, strongly co-occurred, TCR associations were difficult to assign to individual alleles. A later analysis reported that several top co-occurrence clusters appeared linked to parvovirus B19, influenza, CMV and Epstein-Barr virus. The classifier was reported to diagnose cytomegalovirus status with high specificity and sensitivity in both the original cohort and the validation cohort. The presence/absence analyses assumed that sequencing depth was roughly uniform across donors, and that assumption may not be true. In a later analysis, HLA-associated TCR beta chains showed more clonal expansion and lower generation probabilities than non-associated chains that were equally common. Some IMGT-functional V segments, including TRBV6-2 and TRBV6-3, could not be told apart with the 87-base-pair reads, so those segments were excluded. In an earlier analysis of approximately 590 of the donors, most TCR beta V segments were observed in productive rearrangements about 90% or about 30% of the time, broadly matching IMGT annotations. Because counts were too low, approximately 18 rarely observed V segments, including chromosome 9 orphons, were excluded from the earlier analysis of 587 of the donors. A further reported finding was that TCR beta sequences accurately predicted the HLA-A and HLA-B alleles for most subjects in the first cohort.

The method behind the library was the immunoSEQ multiplex PCR assay. The multiplex PCR relied on a mix of 60 forward primers for TCR Vbeta segments and 13 reverse primers for TCR Jbeta segments. The CDR3 region of rearranged TCR beta genes was amplified from genomic DNA with a multiplex PCR assay. Amplified TCR beta libraries were sequenced as 87-base-pair reads on the Illumina HiSeq System. In the source study's methods: A later analysis counted approximately 76 million unique TCR beta chains across the 550 to 750 repertoires, and about 10 million of these chains were shared by at least two donors. A nearest-neighbor algorithm error-corrected the raw reads and collapsed the reads into unique sequences, merging closely related sequences to remove PCR and sequencing errors. Alignment of CDR3 sequences to IMGT reference sequences was used to assign V, D and J gene segments. For a sequence to be retained, at least a six-nucleotide match to both a V gene segment and a J gene segment was required. Rearrangements were classified as productive when the CDR3 lacked stop codons and remained in frame with V and J, and all other rearrangements were classified as non-productive. Following IMGT convention, CDR3 was defined as the stretch from the second conserved V-encoded cysteine up to the conserved J-encoded phenylalanine. The earlier analysis of 550 to 650 of the donors excluded any sequence lacking an unambiguous match to a single V gene segment. An earlier analysis of a few hundred of the donors classified V segments as functional when productive rearrangements were above 56.7% and as segregating when the standard deviation between donors was above 5%. A statistical classification framework was built to diagnose cytomegalovirus status from the catalog of TCR beta chain sequences. A later analysis assigned V and J genes by comparing TCR nucleotide sequences with IMGT/GENE-DB human TR gene sequences. A later analysis assigned CDR3 sequences and most-parsimonious VDJ recombination scenarios with the TCRdist pipeline. A later analysis defined each TCR beta chain by its CDR3 amino acid sequence plus V-gene family, and excluded reads lacking a unique V-gene family. To address suspected cross-contamination and a sequencing artifact, a later analysis removed under 600 highly shared, low-generation-probability nucleotide sequences. A later analysis calculated a clonal expansion index for each public chain from normalized within-repertoire ranks of inferred template counts. A later analysis computed generation probabilities with a VDJ recombination model fitted to out-of-frame rearrangements, and checked the results against IGoR. In a later analysis, TCR-TCR, TCR-HLA and TCR-CMV co-occurrence was scored with hypergeometric tests, and a repertoire-size bias correction was applied to TCR pairs. In a later analysis, false discovery rates were estimated by permuting HLA or CMV assignments 20 times. A later analysis grouped co-occurring TCRs with DBSCAN, adding TCRdist sequence similarity when clustering within HLA-allele-positive subsets. For co-occurrence clustering, repertoires with fewer than 30,000 or more than 120,000 public chains were excluded, along with five repertoires with anomalous nucleotide sharing. In TCRdb, the immuneACCESS table is reduced to in-frame sequences with V and J assigned. These tables do not hold every clone; where another copy was compared, an unresolved V gene accounts for under half, and the others remain unexplained. V and J calls and clone size follow that table, whereas D and trimming were derived from the DNA. The table kept for this sample lists about 52,000 clones. 9% to 15% of the sample is taken by the ten largest.

Of note for this clone: No cognate antigen has been identified for it.

The cohort comprised some 730 healthy bone marrow donors. All cohort members were sampled while nominally healthy, although unrecorded immune exposures were likely present. The donor tested CMV seropositive and was one of the 289 seropositive cohort members. Every donor gave a peripheral blood sample, and the peripheral blood mononuclear cells from that sample were used for TCR beta sequencing. The Qiagen DNeasy Blood Extraction Kit was used to extract genomic DNA from the blood cell samples. V is reduced by 1 base and J by 0 bases, leaving a spacing of 13 bases between them. CDR1 and CDR2 were assigned from the germline V gene as SGHVS and FNYEAQ. The CDR3 contains 17 residues, cysteine and phenylalanine counted. Here the CDR3 DNA is all that survives: 51 bases in frame from base 1.

Recombination linked TRBV7-6 to TRBJ1-3; too little of a D gene remains to name it. The TCR was taken from a woman aged 60 to 75 in good health and CMV-seropositive. The sequenced sample consisted of PBMCs. The CDR3 protein is CASSLVTAPSSGNTIYF. The sequenced DNA: TGTGCCAGCAGCTTAGTGACGGCCCCTAGCTCTGGAAACACCATATATTTT.